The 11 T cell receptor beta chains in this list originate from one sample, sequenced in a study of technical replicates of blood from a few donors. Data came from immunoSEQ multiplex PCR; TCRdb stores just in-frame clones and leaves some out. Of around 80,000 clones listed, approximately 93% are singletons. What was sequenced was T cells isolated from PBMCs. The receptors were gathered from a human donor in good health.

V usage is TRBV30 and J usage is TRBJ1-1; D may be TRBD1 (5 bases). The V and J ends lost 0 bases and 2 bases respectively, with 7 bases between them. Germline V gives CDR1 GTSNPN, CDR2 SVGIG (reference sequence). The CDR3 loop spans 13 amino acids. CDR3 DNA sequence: TGTGCCTGGAGTGTAGACAGTAACACTGAAGCTTTCTTT. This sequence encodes CAWSVDSNTEAFF.

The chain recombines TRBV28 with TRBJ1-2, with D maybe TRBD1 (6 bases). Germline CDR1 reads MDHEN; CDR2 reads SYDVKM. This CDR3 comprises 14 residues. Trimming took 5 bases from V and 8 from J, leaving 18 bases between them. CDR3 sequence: CASSETRDTRGYTF. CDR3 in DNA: TGTGCCAGCAGTGAAACACGGGACACCCGGGGCTACACCTTC.

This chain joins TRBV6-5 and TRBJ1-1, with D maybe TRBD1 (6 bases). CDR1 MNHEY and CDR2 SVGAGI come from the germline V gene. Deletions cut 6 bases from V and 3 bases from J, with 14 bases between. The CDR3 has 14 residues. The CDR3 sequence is CASRSPRQDTEAFF. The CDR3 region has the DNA TGTGCCAGCAGATCACCTAGACAGGACACTGAAGCTTTCTTT.

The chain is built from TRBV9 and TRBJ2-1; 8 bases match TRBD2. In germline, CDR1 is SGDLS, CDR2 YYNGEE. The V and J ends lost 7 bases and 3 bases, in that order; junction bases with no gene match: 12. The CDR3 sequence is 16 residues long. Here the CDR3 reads CASGEPAGANYNEQFF. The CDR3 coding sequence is TGTGCCAGCGGTGAACCAGCGGGGGCGAACTACAATGAGCAGTTCTTC.

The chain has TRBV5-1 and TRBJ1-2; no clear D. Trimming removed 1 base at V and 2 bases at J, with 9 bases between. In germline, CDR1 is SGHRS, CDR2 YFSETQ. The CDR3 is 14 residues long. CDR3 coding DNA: TGCGCCAGCAGCTTGTCCCCGGGGAACTATGGCTACACCTTC. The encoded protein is CASSLSPGNYGYTF.

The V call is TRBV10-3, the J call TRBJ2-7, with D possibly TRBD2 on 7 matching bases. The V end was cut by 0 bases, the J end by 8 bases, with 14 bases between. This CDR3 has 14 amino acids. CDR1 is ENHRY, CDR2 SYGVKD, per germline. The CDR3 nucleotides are TGTGCCATCAGTGAGTCGACTTCGGGGGGCCAGCAGTACTTC. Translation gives CAISESTSGGQQYF.

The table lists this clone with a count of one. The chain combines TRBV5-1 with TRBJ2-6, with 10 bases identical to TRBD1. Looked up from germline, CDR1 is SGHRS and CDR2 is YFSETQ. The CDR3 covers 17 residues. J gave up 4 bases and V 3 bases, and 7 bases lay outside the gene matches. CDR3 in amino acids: CASSSRQGAKGANVLTF. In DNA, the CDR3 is TGCGCCAGCAGCTCTCGACAGGGGGCGAAGGGGGCCAACGTCCTGACTTTC.

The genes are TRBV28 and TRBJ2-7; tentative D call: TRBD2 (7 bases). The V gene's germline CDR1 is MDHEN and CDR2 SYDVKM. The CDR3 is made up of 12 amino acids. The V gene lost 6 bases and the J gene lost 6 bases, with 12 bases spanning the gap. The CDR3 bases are TGTGCCAGCAGCGGCGGGGGCCTCGAGCAGTACTTC. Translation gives CASSGGGLEQYF.

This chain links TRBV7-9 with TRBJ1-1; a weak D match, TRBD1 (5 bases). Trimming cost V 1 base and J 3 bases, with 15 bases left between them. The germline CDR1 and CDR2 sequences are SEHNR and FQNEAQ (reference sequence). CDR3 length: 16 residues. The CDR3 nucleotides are TGTGCCAGCAGCTTAGGGAAGGGGAGGGCGGACACTGAAGCTTTCTTT. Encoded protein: CASSLGKGRADTEAFF.

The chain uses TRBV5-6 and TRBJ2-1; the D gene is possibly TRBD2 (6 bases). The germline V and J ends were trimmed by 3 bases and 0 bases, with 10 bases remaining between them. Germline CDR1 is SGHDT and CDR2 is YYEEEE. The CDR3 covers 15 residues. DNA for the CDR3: TGTGCCAGCAGCTCGTGGGGGGTCTCCTACAATGAGCAGTTCTTC. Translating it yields CASSSWGVSYNEQFF.

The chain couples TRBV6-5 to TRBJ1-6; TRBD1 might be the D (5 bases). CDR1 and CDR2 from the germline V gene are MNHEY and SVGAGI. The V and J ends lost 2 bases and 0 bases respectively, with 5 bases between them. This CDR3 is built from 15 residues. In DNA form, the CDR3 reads TGTGCCAGCAGTTACACAGGCTCCTATAATTCACCCCTCCACTTT. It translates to CASSYTGSYNSPLHF.